These 4 T cell receptor beta chains came from one sample sequenced in a study of cytomegalovirus exposure and HLA in healthy donors. Primers: 60 Vbeta forward and 13 Jbeta reverse. Repertoires were generated with immunoSEQ multiplex PCR, while TCRdb's copy carries only in-frame clones and drops some. The sample includes about 190,000 clones, 85% of them seen just once. Sequencing used PBMCs. These TCRs come from a boy aged 2 to 10 in good health and CMV-seronegative.

The rearrangement uses TRBV6-1 and TRBJ1-6; no definite D call. The CDR3 is made up of 12 amino acids. CDR1 is MNHNS, CDR2 SASEGT, per germline. The V end was cut by 6 bases, the J end by 10 bases, with 10 bases between. The CDR3 coding sequence is TGTGCCAGCAGGGCCTCATTATCACCCCTCCACTTT. As protein: CASRASLSPLHF.

The CDR3 loop reads CAWSVGLGGFF. In DNA form, the CDR3 reads TGTGCCTGGAGTGTAGGGCTAGGAGGGTTCTTC. The V call is TRBV30, the J call TRBJ2-1; possible D gene TRBD2, 5 bases. Germline CDR1 reads GTSNPN; CDR2 reads SVGIG (reference sequence). The CDR3 is 11 residues long. V lost 0 bases to trimming and J lost 15 bases, with 12 bases between them.

The chain links TRBV28 to TRBJ2-5, with 7 bases lining up with TRBD2. Trimming cost V 3 bases and J 4 bases; bases outside gene matches: 5. The V gene's germline CDR1 is MDHEN and CDR2 SYDVKM. This CDR3 is built from 14 residues. The CDR3 DNA reads as TGTGCCAGCAGTTTTTTCCCGGGAGGAGAGACCCAGTACTTC. Its protein product is CASSFFPGGETQYF.

This rearrangement joins TRBV5-4 to TRBJ2-5, with D hard to call. Germline loops: CDR1 SGHNT, CDR2 YYREEE (reference sequence). This CDR3 has 13 residues. Trimming shortened V by 0 bases and J by 0 bases, and 3 bases separated the two germline ends. CDR3 in amino acids: CASSLGDQETQYF. CDR3 nucleotide sequence: TGTGCCAGCAGCTTGGGAGACCAAGAGACCCAGTACTTC.